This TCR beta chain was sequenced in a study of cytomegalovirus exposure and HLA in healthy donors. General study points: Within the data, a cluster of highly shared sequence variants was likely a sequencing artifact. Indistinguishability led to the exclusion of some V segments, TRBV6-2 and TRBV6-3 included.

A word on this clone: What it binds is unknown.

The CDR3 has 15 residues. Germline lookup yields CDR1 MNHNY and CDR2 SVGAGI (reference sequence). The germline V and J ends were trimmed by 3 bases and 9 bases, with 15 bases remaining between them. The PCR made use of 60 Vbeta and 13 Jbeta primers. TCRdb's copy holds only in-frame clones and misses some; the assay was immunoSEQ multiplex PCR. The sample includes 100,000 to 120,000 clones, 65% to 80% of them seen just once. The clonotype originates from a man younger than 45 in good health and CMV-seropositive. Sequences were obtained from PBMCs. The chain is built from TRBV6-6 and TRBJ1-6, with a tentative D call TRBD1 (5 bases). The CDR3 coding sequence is TGTGCCAGCAGTTATCGAGTAAGGGGAAGTTCACCCCTCCACTTT. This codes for CASSYRVRGSSPLHF.